This T cell receptor beta chain stems from a study of T cells in Graves' hyperthyroidism and ophthalmopathy. Amplified TCR beta CDR3 regions came from RNA transcripts. Researchers ran a first-round RT-PCR on the TCR CDR3 using the HTBI primer set. TCRdb passed the multiplex PCR reads through MiXCR, listing each CDR3 protein once. Of more than 300,000 distinct CDR3 sequences in the sample, about a sixth were seen once. General study findings and limits: Most clonotypes expanded in the thyroid (above 0.001) were also present in blood.

This clonotype has a count of ten or more. The antigen remains unidentified. Trimming cost V 2 bases and J 4 bases; bases outside gene matches: 5. Germline V gene lookup returns CDR1 MNHEY and CDR2 SMNVEV (reference sequence). The CDR3 is made up of 16 amino acids. This sequence originates from a woman aged 30 to 39 with Graves' hyperthyroidism that later progressed to Graves' ophthalmopathy. Sequencing was done on a sample of blood. The chain recombines TRBV27 with TRBJ2-3, with TRBD2 matching over 11 bases. CDR3 bases: TGTGCCAGCAGTTTAGGGACTAGCGGTGTATCAGATACGCAGTATTTT. Translating gives CASSLGTSGVSDTQYF.